Listed below are T cell receptor beta chains from one sample, sequenced in a study of OX40 agonist ivuxolimab in advanced cancers. Repertoires were generated with immunoSEQ multiplex PCR, while TCRdb's copy carries only in-frame clones and drops some. Among roughly 76,000 clones listed, roughly 90% were seen once. Here the sequenced sample was CD4+ or CD8+ T cells sorted from blood, taken in a trial of the OX40 agonist ivuxolimab. These receptors all come from an adult with an advanced solid tumor such as melanoma, head and neck, liver or kidney cancer. Both conserved end residues are trimmed from each CDR3. The order of the fields is J gene, clone size, V gene, D gene, CDR3 protein. The D gene is left open where the match is weak. The listing skips clone size in some rows; elsewhere it reads once, few, many or a size class.

TRBJ2-1	NA	TRBV7-3	TRBD2	ASSYGGAINEQF
TRBJ1-6	NA	TRBV29-1	NA	SAGGQSPLH
TRBJ2-1	NA	TRBV7-9	TRBD1	ASSRVPPGQGIDEQF
TRBJ2-1	few	TRBV4-3	TRBD2	ASSQGGSGGYNEQF
TRBJ2-7	NA	TRBV5-4	TRBD2	ASSLGTSGGYEQY
TRBJ1-1	NA	TRBV30	TRBD1	AWGDRVRDAF
TRBJ1-2	NA	TRBV10-3	NA	AISDWTVLGGYT
TRBJ1-1	NA	TRBV7-6	TRBD1	ASSFKRGRKPDSPNTEAF
TRBJ2-7	NA	TRBV5-6	NA	ASSSAGLEQY
TRBJ1-2	NA	TRBV10-3	NA	AIWNNYGYT
TRBJ2-7	NA	TRBV9	NA	ASSVSGGPYEQY
TRBJ2-3	NA	TRBV15	NA	ATSRKRGTSTDTQY
TRBJ1-5	NA	TRBV7-2	TRBD1	ASAKSQGEGPQH
TRBJ2-1	once	TRBV2	TRBD1	ASRATGALYNEQF
TRBJ2-7	NA	TRBV5-6	TRBD2	ASSPWLAGGSYEQY
TRBJ2-3	NA	TRBV7-6	TRBD1	ASSLYRQGYHDTQY
TRBJ1-6	NA	TRBV19	NA	ASSIEGHRFNNSPLH
TRBJ2-1	NA	TRBV13	NA	ASSFPTDNPYNEQF
TRBJ1-2	NA	TRBV7-9	NA	ASSLGGPSYGYT
TRBJ2-7	NA	TRBV11-2	TRBD1	ASSVYRGSYEQY